The rows below give T cell receptor beta chains drawn from one sample of a study of sequential checkpoint blockade in melanoma. Assay: immunoSEQ multiplex PCR; the TCRdb copy retains only in-frame clones and omits some. The sample yields around 6,000 clones, about 19% seen once. This specimen was tumor tissue (inferred from file names), taken from a patient given nivolumab and ipilimumab in sequence. The receptors were gathered from a human donor with melanoma. Each CDR3 is given with its conserved first and last residue.

TRBV11-3	TRBJ1-3	CASSSHLRDRSGNTIYF
TRBV11-3	TRBJ2-5	CASSPLGGWETQYF
TRBV6-8	TRBJ2-7	CASRPFGLAGREQYF
TRBV10-2	TRBJ2-7	CASSESELAGRNEQYF
TRBV4-1	TRBJ1-2	CASSQEVTQKRGYTF
TRBV19	TRBJ2-1	CASSIDGPSGLAGGSSYNEQFF
TRBV9	TRBJ2-7	CASSTPGTGTTEQYF
TRBV11-3	TRBJ2-3	CASNGREFTDTQYF
TRBV9	TRBJ2-3	CASSLQSDTQYF
TRBV25-1	TRBJ2-5	CASSQYQETQYF
TRBV6-8	TRBJ1-5	CASSSIGGLGSNQPQHF
TRBV15	TRBJ1-2	CATSRVTGANYGYTF
TRBV9	TRBJ2-5	CASSVARAGGPETQYF
TRBV6-8	TRBJ2-7	CASSRGTGAEQYF
TRBV11-3	TRBJ2-2	CASSGRGGAVTGELFF
TRBV6-8	TRBJ2-3	CASSIQTGAPLMF
TRBV6-7	TRBJ1-6	CASGQVSPLHF
TRBV23-1	TRBJ1-5	CASSQSLPTPANQPQHF
TRBV29-1	TRBJ2-7	CSVLEDSSYEQYF
TRBV6-7	TRBJ2-7	CASRGTGGQYF
TRBV9	TRBJ2-2	CASSGGLAETGELFF
TRBV28	TRBJ1-4	CASMAGPGPPNEKLFF
TRBV14	TRBJ1-2	CASSHGIRYGYTF
TRBV9	TRBJ2-1	CASSPIGRTGGREQFF
TRBV19	TRBJ2-5	CASSPGTAGETQYF
TRBV11-3	TRBJ2-2	CASSLDRAVTGELFF
TRBV29-1	TRBJ2-2	CSVQGRGNTGELFF
TRBV11-3	TRBJ1-6	CASSSGSARYSPLHF
TRBV10-2	TRBJ2-1	CASSEMASGGNEQFF
TRBV11-3	TRBJ2-1	CASSPGTDTYNEQFF
TRBV28	TRBJ2-7	CASSRTLRSSYEQYF
TRBV9	TRBJ2-7	CASSVGKRTYEQYF
TRBV11-3	TRBJ2-7	CASSLGATGKDYEQYF
TRBV11-3	TRBJ1-1	CASSSPTGRRKSEAFF
TRBV11-3	TRBJ1-1	CASSHTTGKTEAFF
TRBV6-8	TRBJ1-2	CASSYGANYGYTF
TRBV5-1	TRBJ1-4	CASSTMTAPGEKLFF
TRBV6-8	TRBJ1-5	CASSSRPGEKQPQHF
TRBV4-1	TRBJ1-6	CASPRRAPYNSPLHF
TRBV23-1	TRBJ2-5	CASSLVRRETQYF
TRBV11-3	TRBJ2-5	CASSPRDRGETQYF
TRBV6-8	TRBJ2-3	CASSTDRLVDTQYF
TRBV11-3	TRBJ1-6	CASSPAAWNSPLHF
TRBV28	TRBJ2-5	CASSLERTGSKETQYF
TRBV29-1	TRBJ1-1	CSVAQGHTEAFF
TRBV2	TRBJ2-7	CASSEKGPGHPSYEQYF
TRBV11-3	TRBJ2-3	CASSFSGGRDTQYF
TRBV11-3	TRBJ2-3	CASSLSAVSSTDTQYF
TRBV6-8	TRBJ2-7	CASSSMGGYEQYF
TRBV9	TRBJ2-7	CASSGPNLYEQYF
TRBV6-8	TRBJ2-3	CASSVFSADTQYF
TRBV5-1	TRBJ1-4	CASSLGDGPEKLFF
TRBV19	TRBJ1-4	CATRRDGEGKLFF
TRBV9	TRBJ1-1	CASSDTGMKAFF
TRBV7-6	TRBJ2-7	CASSSRTSGGREQYF
TRBV6-8	TRBJ2-2	CASSSGPGNTGELFF
TRBV5-1	TRBJ1-1	CASAYSGTGSTEAFF
TRBV11-3	TRBJ1-2	CASRAEVGYYGYTF
TRBV18	TRBJ1-1	CASSPGTEGTEAFF